The source of this TCR beta chain is a study of cytomegalovirus exposure and HLA in healthy donors. Germline CDR1 reads SQVTM; CDR2 reads ANQGSEA. The CDR3 extends over 13 amino acids. The PCR contained 60 Vbeta and 13 Jbeta primers. Libraries were prepared by immunoSEQ multiplex PCR; TCRdb keeps only in-frame clonotypes and omits some of them. The sample lists 200,000 to 250,000 clones, around 85% occurring once. The chain uses TRBV29-1 and TRBJ2-5; TRBD1 agrees at 7 bases. Near its end, the DNA agrees better with TRBJ2-7, so the J call may be wrong. The sequence came from a girl aged 2 to 10 in good health and CMV-seronegative. Sequenced: PBMCs. CDR3 sequence: CSVELGQAYEQYF. The CDR3 DNA follows: TGCAGCGTTGAACTTGGACAGGCCTACGAGCAGTACTTC.